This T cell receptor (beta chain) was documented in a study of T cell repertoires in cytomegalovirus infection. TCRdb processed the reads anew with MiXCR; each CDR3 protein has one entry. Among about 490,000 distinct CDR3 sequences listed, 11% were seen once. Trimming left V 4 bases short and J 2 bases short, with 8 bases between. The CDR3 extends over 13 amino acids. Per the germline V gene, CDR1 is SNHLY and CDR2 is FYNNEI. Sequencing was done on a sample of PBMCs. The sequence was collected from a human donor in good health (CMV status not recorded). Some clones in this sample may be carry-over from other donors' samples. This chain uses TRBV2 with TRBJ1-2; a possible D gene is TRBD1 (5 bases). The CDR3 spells CASSAGWNYGYTF. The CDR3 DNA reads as TGTGCCAGCAGTGCAGGGTGGAACTATGGCTACACCTTC.